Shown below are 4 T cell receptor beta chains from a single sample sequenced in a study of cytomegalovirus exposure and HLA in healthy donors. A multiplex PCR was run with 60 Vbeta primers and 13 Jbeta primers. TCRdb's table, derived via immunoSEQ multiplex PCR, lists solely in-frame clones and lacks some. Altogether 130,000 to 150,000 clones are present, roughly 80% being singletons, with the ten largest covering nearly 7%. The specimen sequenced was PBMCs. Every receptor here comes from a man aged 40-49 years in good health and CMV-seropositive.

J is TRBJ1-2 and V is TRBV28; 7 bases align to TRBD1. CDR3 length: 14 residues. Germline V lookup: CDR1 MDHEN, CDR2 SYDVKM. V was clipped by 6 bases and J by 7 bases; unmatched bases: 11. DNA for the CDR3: TGTGCCAGCAGGACGACAGGGCGGGTTTTTGGCTACACCTTC. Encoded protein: CASRTTGRVFGYTF.

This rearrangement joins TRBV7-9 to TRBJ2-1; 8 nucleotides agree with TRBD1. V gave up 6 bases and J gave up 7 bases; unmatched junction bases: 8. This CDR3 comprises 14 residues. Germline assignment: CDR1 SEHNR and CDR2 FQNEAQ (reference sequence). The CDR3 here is CASRGQARQNEQFF. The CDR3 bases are TGTGCCAGCAGGGGACAGGCCCGTCAAAATGAGCAGTTCTTC.

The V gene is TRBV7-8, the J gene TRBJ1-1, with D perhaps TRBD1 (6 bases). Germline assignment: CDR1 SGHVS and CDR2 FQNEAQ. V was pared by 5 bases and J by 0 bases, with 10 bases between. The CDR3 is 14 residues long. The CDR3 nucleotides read TGTGCCAGCAGCGCCGACAGGCTGAACACTGAAGCTTTCTTT. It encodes CASSADRLNTEAFF.

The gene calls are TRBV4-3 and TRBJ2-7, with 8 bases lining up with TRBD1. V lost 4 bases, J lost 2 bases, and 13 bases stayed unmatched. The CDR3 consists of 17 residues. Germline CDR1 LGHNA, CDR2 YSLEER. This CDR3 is CASSPKTWGRGPYEQYF. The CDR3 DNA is TGCGCCAGCAGCCCGAAAACCTGGGGCAGGGGGCCCTACGAGCAGTACTTC.